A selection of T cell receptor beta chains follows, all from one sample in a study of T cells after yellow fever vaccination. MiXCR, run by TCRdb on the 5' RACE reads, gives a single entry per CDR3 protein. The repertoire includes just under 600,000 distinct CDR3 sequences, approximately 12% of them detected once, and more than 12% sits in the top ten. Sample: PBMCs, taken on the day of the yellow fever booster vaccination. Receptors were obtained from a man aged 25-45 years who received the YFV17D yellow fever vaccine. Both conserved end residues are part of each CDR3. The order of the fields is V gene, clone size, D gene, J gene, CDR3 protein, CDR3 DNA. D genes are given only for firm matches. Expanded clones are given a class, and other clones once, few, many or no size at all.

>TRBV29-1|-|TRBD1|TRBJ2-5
CSVVRDRHGETQYF
TGCAGCGTTGTTAGGGACAGGCACGGGGAGACCCAGTACTTC
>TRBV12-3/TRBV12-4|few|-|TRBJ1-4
CASSFLGIEKLFF
TGTGCCAGCAGTTTCCTGGGAATTGAAAAACTGTTTTTT
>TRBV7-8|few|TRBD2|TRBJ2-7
CASSSGGSLTGYEQYF
TGTGCCAGCAGCTCCGGCGGGAGCCTCACCGGTTACGAGCAGTACTTC
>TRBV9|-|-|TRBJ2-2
CASSVGGGLTGELFF
TGTGCCAGCAGCGTAGGAGGGGGGCTTACCGGGGAGCTGTTTTTT
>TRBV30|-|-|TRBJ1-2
CAWTGKEGNSGYTF
TGTGCCTGGACCGGGAAAGAGGGCAACTCTGGCTACACCTTC
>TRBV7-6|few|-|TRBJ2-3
CASSLSGNADTQYF
TGTGCCAGCAGCTTGAGTGGGAACGCAGATACGCAGTATTTT
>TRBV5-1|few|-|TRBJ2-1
CASSLDLGNEQFF
TGCGCCAGCAGCTTGGATCTAGGTAATGAGCAGTTCTTC
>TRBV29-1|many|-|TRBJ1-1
CSVVTRTEAFF
TGCAGCGTTGTAACACGTACTGAAGCTTTCTTT
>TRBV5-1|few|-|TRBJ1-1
CASSIPLQGSEAFF
TGCGCCAGCAGCATACCCCTACAGGGTTCTGAAGCTTTCTTT
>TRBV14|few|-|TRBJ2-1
CASSRTISSSYNEQFF
TGTGCCAGCAGCCGCACAATTAGCAGCTCCTACAATGAGCAGTTCTTC
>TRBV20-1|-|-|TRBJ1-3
CSARRQGGGNTIYF
TGCAGTGCTAGAAGGCAGGGCGGCGGAAACACCATATATTTT
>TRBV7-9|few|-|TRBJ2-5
CASSPESETQYF
TGTGCCAGCAGCCCCGAATCGGAGACCCAGTACTTC
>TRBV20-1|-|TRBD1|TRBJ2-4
CSAPTQGTKNIQYF
TGCAGTGCGCCGACACAGGGGACCAAAAACATTCAGTACTTC
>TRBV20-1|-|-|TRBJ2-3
CSARGPDTQYF
TGCAGTGCTAGAGGCCCCGATACGCAGTATTTT
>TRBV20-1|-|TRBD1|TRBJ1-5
CSATGTDNQPQHF
TGCAGTGCTACAGGGACAGACAATCAGCCCCAGCATTTT
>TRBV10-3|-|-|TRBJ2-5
CAIRTGREETQYF
TGTGCCATCCGAACGGGCCGGGAAGAGACCCAGTACTTC
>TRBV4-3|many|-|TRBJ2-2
CASSQVGLDTGELFF
TGCGCCAGCAGCCAAGTTGGTCTAGACACCGGGGAGCTGTTTTTT
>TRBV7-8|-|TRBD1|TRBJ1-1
CASSPGQGLLEAFF
TGTGCCAGCAGCCCGGGACAGGGATTGCTTGAAGCTTTCTTT
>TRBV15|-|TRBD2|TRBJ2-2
CATSRDSGRSPGELFF
TGTGCCACCAGCAGAGATAGCGGGAGGTCCCCCGGGGAGCTGTTTTTT
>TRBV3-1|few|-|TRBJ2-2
CASSGLPFTGELFF
TGTGCCAGCAGCGGACTACCCTTCACCGGGGAGCTGTTTTTT
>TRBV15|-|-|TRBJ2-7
CATSMSLFPYEQYF
TGTGCCACCAGCATGTCGCTTTTTCCCTACGAGCAGTACTTC
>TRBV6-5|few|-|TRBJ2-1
CASSYSAVYNEQFF
TGTGCCAGCAGTTACTCGGCAGTCTACAATGAGCAGTTCTTC
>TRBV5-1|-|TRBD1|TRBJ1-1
CASSRYITQGPTEAFF
TGCGCCAGCAGCCGATACATAACACAGGGGCCCACTGAAGCTTTCTTT
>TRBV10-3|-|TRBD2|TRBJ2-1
CAISDQSGGSYNEQFF
TGTGCCATCAGTGACCAATCGGGAGGGTCCTACAATGAGCAGTTCTTC
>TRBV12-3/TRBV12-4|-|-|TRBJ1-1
CASSPRTVLNTEAFF
TGTGCCAGCAGTCCCAGGACAGTTCTGAACACTGAAGCTTTCTTT
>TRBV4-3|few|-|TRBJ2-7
CASSQVWAGSVLYEQYF
TGCGCCAGCAGCCAAGTTTGGGCGGGATCCGTCCTTTACGAGCAGTACTTC
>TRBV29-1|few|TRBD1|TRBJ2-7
CSVDTGDSYEQYF
TGCAGCGTTGACACAGGGGACTCCTACGAGCAGTACTTC
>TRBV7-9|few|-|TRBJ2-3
CASSWRGYTDTQYF
TGTGCCAGCAGCTGGAGAGGCTACACAGATACGCAGTATTTT
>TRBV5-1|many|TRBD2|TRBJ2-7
CASSPTSGTRDEQYF
TGCGCCAGCAGCCCGACTAGCGGGACAAGGGACGAGCAGTACTTC
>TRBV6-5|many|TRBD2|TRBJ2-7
CASSYLAGEPHEQYF
TGTGCCAGCAGTTATCTGGCGGGAGAGCCCCACGAGCAGTACTTC
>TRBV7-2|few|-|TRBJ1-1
CASSLDWQVNTEAFF
TGTGCCAGCAGCTTAGATTGGCAGGTGAACACTGAAGCTTTCTTT
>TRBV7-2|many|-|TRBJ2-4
CASSGGKASNIQYF
TGTGCCAGCAGCGGAGGGAAGGCCTCAAACATTCAGTACTTC